This TCR beta chain was documented in a study of blood T cell repertoires in COVID-19. For the study at large: Sources were T cells, B-cell-depleted T cells, or PBMCs; the material itself was cDNA or gDNA.

In germline, CDR1 is SGHRS, CDR2 YFSETQ. The V end was cut by 0 bases, the J end by 1 base, with 14 bases between. The CDR3 is 16 residues long. The data were produced by immunoSEQ multiplex PCR, yet TCRdb's version contains in-frame clones alone and is incomplete. Here the sample spans tens of thousands of clones, around 85% being singletons. The sequencing sample was made of peripheral blood. This TCR was sampled from a human donor with active COVID-19. The donor label of this sample is uncertain. The rearrangement links TRBV5-1 to TRBJ2-7, with D perhaps TRBD1 (6 bases). The CDR3 here is CASSLATGGGSYEQYF. CDR3 DNA sequence: TGCGCCAGCAGCTTGGCGACAGGAGGAGGATCCTACGAGCAGTACTTC.